Detailed here is one TCR beta chain. Its target is not known. TCRdb re-called clones via MiXCR from the PCR reads. The sample yields under 35,000 clones, 25% to 35% seen once. This specimen comes from a study of metastatic and nonmetastatic thyroid tumors. Study context: Comparison of repertoires was carried out across blood and tumor or nodule tissue from malignant and benign thyroid patients.

This CDR3 has 15 residues. Looked up from germline, CDR1 is MNHNS and CDR2 is SASEGT. After removal of 4 bases from V and 11 bases from J, the junction contained 14 bases not matched to a gene. Study-level points and caveats: As reported, TCR beta diversity in blood and tumor was significantly higher in malignant thyroid tumors than in benign nodules.

The entire patient cohort was treatment-naive prior to thyroid surgery. V gene TRBV6-1 combines with J gene TRBJ2-3; 8 positions agree with TRBD1. The clonotype comes from a female donor with papillary thyroid cancer or a benign thyroid nodule (not recorded which). Some clones in this sample may be carry-over from other donors' samples. Sequenced input: blood. CDR3 loop: CASSARTGYSYEQYF. CDR3 coding DNA: TGTGCCAGCAGTGCCCGGACAGGGTATTCCTACGAGCAGTATTTT.